This passage covers 20 T cell receptor beta chains from one sample sequenced in a study of T cell repertoires in cytomegalovirus infection. Antigens for these TCRs are unknown. TCRdb ran MiXCR on the reads and lists one entry per CDR3 protein. The sample includes about 700,000 distinct CDR3 sequences, 30% to 40% of them seen just once. Sample: cultured PBMCs, taken from culture after CMV antigen stimulation. Receptor source: a human donor in good health (CMV status not recorded). Some clones in this sample may be carry-over from other donors' samples.

This clonotype was seen at least ten times. J is TRBJ1-5 and V is TRBV7-9; no reliable D call. The V gene lost 1 base and the J gene lost 5 bases, with 6 bases spanning the gap. CDR1 and CDR2 from the germline V gene are SEHNR and FQNEAQ (reference sequence). This CDR3 region has 13 residues. The DNA of the CDR3 is TGTGCCAGCAGCTTAGAGGGCTATCAGCCCCAGCATTTT. Translating it yields CASSLEGYQPQHF.

Here the CDR3 DNA reads TGTGCCAGCTCCCGGGCAGCGGGGGTCCCCAATGAGCAGTTCTTC. As protein: CASSRAAGVPNEQFF. The chain has TRBV6-5 and TRBJ2-1; 8 bases map to TRBD2. CDR1 MNHEY and CDR2 SVGAGI come from the germline V gene. The CDR3 loop spans 15 amino acids. J was trimmed by 6 bases and V by 8 bases; bases with no gene match: 12.

The table lists this clonotype with a few counts. J is TRBJ2-7 and V is TRBV7-2; 7 positions match TRBD2. Germline CDR1 and CDR2: SGHTA and FQGNSA. The CDR3 extends over 14 amino acids. Trimming removed 1 base from V and 5 bases from J; junction bases left unmatched: 5. CDR3 nucleotides: TGTGCCAGCAGCTTAGGGGCGGGAGTTGACGAGCAGTACTTC. Its protein is CASSLGAGVDEQYF.

This clonotype was observed at least ten times. V and J are TRBV7-9 and TRBJ2-1; D uncertain. Trimming removed 5 bases from V and 7 bases from J, with 18 bases in between. The CDR3 covers 15 residues. CDR1 and CDR2 (germline): SEHNR, FQNEAQ (reference sequence). The CDR3 DNA reads as TGTGCCAGCAGCCCTAAGCCACGGATCGGGAATGAGCAGTTCTTC. Amino acid sequence: CASSPKPRIGNEQFF.

The genes are TRBV12-3 or TRBV12-4 and TRBJ2-1, with D tentatively TRBD2 (6 bases). This CDR3 has 15 amino acids. V lost 5 bases and J 7 bases, leaving 18 bases between the germline ends. The CDR3 DNA reads TGTGCCAGCAGTCCCAATAGCGGAGGGCCAAATGAGCAGTTCTTC. It codes for CASSPNSGGPNEQFF.

The chain couples TRBV11-3 to TRBJ2-1; 9 bases map to TRBD2. The CDR3 spans 15 residues. CDR1 is SGHNT, CDR2 YENEEA, per germline. After removal of 2 bases from V and 10 bases from J, the junction contained 9 bases not matched to a gene. CDR3 coding DNA: TGTGCCAGCAGCTTACGCGGCGGGGGGGCGGGGGAGCAGTTCTTC. Its protein is CASSLRGGGAGEQFF.

The rearrangement links TRBV27 to TRBJ2-3, with D possibly being TRBD1 (6 bases). The V gene's germline CDR1 is MNHEY and CDR2 SMNVEV (reference sequence). This CDR3 has 13 residues. Trimming shortened V by 3 bases and J by 7 bases, and 11 bases separated the two germline ends. The CDR3 DNA reads as TGTGCCAGCAGTTTTCGGGACACCCATACGCAGTATTTT. It translates to CASSFRDTHTQYF.

This clonotype has ten or more counts. V gene TRBV7-6 combines with J gene TRBJ2-3; either TRBD1 or TRBD2 may supply D (5 bases each). The length of the CDR3 is 16 residues. In germline, CDR1 is SGHVS, CDR2 FNYEAQ. V was shortened by 4 bases and J by 0 bases, with 14 bases between the two germline ends. CDR3 sequence reads: CASSSTGTLSTDTQYF. CDR3 bases: TGTGCCAGCAGCTCGACGGGGACCCTGAGCACAGATACGCAGTATTTT.

The rearrangement uses TRBV5-1 and TRBJ2-1, with 10 bases lining up with TRBD1. The V and J ends lost 3 bases and 7 bases, in that order; junction bases with no gene match: 7. Germline lookup yields CDR1 SGHRS and CDR2 YFSETQ. This CDR3 has 15 residues. Here the CDR3 DNA reads TGCGCCAGCAGCTGGTGGGGACAGGGGCGGAATGAGCAGTTCTTC. Its translation: CASSWWGQGRNEQFF. The variable domain in full, completed from reference TRBV5-1 and TRBJ2-1, reads KAGVTQTPRYLIKTRGQQVTLSCSPISGHRSVSWYQQTPGQGLQFLFEYFSETQRNKGNFPGRFSGRQFSNSRSEMNVSTLELGDSALYLCASSWWGQGRNEQFFGPGTRLTVL.

The chain employs TRBV3-1 and TRBJ2-3; D may be TRBD1 or TRBD2 (6 bases each). The CDR3 runs 13 residues. Germline V CDR1 and CDR2: LGHDT, YNNKEL (reference sequence). V shed 1 base and J shed 11 bases, with 13 bases lying between them. The CDR3, as DNA: TGTGCCAGCAGCCAAGGTGGAGGGGGTGAGCAGTATTTT. Its translation: CASSQGGGGEQYF.

This clonotype has only a few counts. The DNA for the CDR3 is TGTGCCAGCAGTTCCGGGACAGGGCTGCTCTACGAGCAGTACTTC. Residues: CASSSGTGLLYEQYF. This chain uses TRBV12-3 or TRBV12-4 with TRBJ2-7; 9 bases match TRBD1. The CDR3 runs 15 residues. V shed 4 bases, J shed 3 bases, and the junction held 7 bases outside the gene matches.

V usage is TRBV7-9 and J usage is TRBJ2-3; D is possibly TRBD2 (6 bases). V dropped 5 bases and J dropped 1 base, with 13 bases sitting between them. Looked up from germline, CDR1 is SEHNR and CDR2 is FQNEAQ (reference sequence). The CDR3 runs 15 residues. The DNA for the CDR3 is TGTGCCAGCAGCCCCGGGGGAATCCGCACAGATACGCAGTATTTT. Protein product: CASSPGGIRTDTQYF.

This clonotype was observed a handful of times. The rearrangement links TRBV7-8 to TRBJ1-3, with 7 bases fitting TRBD1. This CDR3 is built from 16 residues. Germline V gives CDR1 SGHVS, CDR2 FQNEAQ. Trimming cost V 5 bases and J 3 bases; bases outside gene matches: 10. CDR3 coding DNA: TGTGCCAGCAGCCCCGGGACAGCCGAGGGTGGAAACACCATATATTTT. It is translated as CASSPGTAEGGNTIYF.

This chain uses TRBV7-2 with TRBJ2-7, with 10 bases identical to TRBD2. The CDR3 length is 14 residues. J was trimmed by 3 bases and V by 5 bases; bases with no gene match: 4. Germline-derived CDR1 and CDR2 are SGHTA and FQGNSA. The DNA for the CDR3 is TGTGCCAGCAGCCCGGGACTAGCGCGCTACGAGCAGTACTTC. Protein sequence: CASSPGLARYEQYF.

V is TRBV6-1 and J is TRBJ2-2, with 9 bases lining up with TRBD2. The trim removed 4 bases at V and 4 bases at J, leaving 7 bases unmatched. Germline V gene sequence: CDR1 MNHNS, CDR2 SASEGT. The CDR3 has 16 residues. The CDR3 sequence is CASSALTSGFTGELFF. CDR3 in DNA: TGTGCCAGCAGTGCCCTGACTAGCGGATTCACCGGGGAGCTGTTTTTT.

For this clonotype: A read error may explain this, as a much larger clone is one base away. This chain joins TRBV7-2 and TRBJ1-1, with unresolved D. The CDR3 runs 13 residues. The germline CDR1 and CDR2 sequences are SGHTA and FQGNSA. The CDR3 nucleotides read TGTGTCAGCAGCTTAAATGAAGGAGAAGAAGCTTTCTTT. Residues: CVSSLNEGEEAFF.

The chain uses TRBV28 and TRBJ2-1; TRBD1 might be the D (6 bases). V lost 3 bases and J 2 bases, leaving 11 bases between the germline ends. The CDR3 runs 15 residues. CDR1 and CDR2 from the germline V gene are MDHEN and SYDVKM. The CDR3 region is CASSFAGVPYNEQFF. CDR3 bases: TGTGCCAGCAGTTTTGCAGGGGTCCCCTACAATGAGCAGTTCTTC.

Here the CDR3 reads CASSRLAGGDWNEQFF. The CDR3 coding sequence is TGTGCCAGCAGCCGACTAGCGGGAGGTGATTGGAATGAGCAGTTCTTC. The chain recombines TRBV7-7 with TRBJ2-1, with TRBD2 matching 13 bases. Trimming took 5 bases from V and 7 from J; bases not matched to a gene: 8. The length of the CDR3 is 16 residues. Looked up from germline, CDR1 is SSHAT and CDR2 is FNYEAQ (reference sequence).

This chain uses TRBV10-3 with TRBJ2-1; perhaps D is TRBD1 or TRBD2 (6 bases each). The CDR3 has 17 amino acids. V dropped 6 bases and J dropped 0 bases, with 18 bases sitting between them. Germline V lookup: CDR1 ENHRY, CDR2 SYGVKD. The CDR3 coding sequence is TGTGCCATCAGCAACCCCGGGGGCCCATTCTCCTACAATGAGCAGTTCTTC. Translating gives CAISNPGGPFSYNEQFF.

This clonotype was recorded at least ten times. V usage is TRBV7-2 and J usage is TRBJ1-6; a possible D gene is TRBD1 (5 bases). This CDR3 spans 19 amino acids. Looked up from germline, CDR1 is SGHTA and CDR2 is FQGNSA. V was clipped by 5 bases and J by 7 bases, with 27 bases between them. The CDR3 DNA reads TGTGCCAGCAGCCTCCCCAGGGCTTATTGGGCGAGAGGGAATTCACCCCTCCACTTT. It yields the protein CASSLPRAYWARGNSPLHF.